This record looks at one TCR beta chain sequence and its context. This sample is drawn from a study of PD-L1 blockade in urothelial cancer. Synthetic spike-ins, TCR analog templates, were added into each PCR. Assay: immunoSEQ multiplex PCR; the TCRdb copy retains only in-frame clones and omits some. Of tens of thousands of clones in the sample, about 83% are singletons; the top ten hold around 14%. The sample's time point: pretreatment peripheral blood. This CDR3 has 15 residues. V was clipped by 3 bases and J by 2 bases; unmatched bases: 7. Germline V gives CDR1 SGHNT, CDR2 YYREEE (reference sequence).

Material: PBMCs, obtained around atezolizumab (anti-PD-L1) treatment. This chain connects TRBV5-4 to TRBJ2-5; 7 nucleotides agree with TRBD2. The TCR originated in a man in his 60s with urothelial cancer. This CDR3 is CASSWGGLGQETQYF. The CDR3 region has the DNA TGTGCCAGCAGCTGGGGGGGGTTGGGTCAAGAGACCCAGTACTTC. The entire variable domain, with the rest obtained from reference TRBV5-4 and TRBJ2-5, is as follows: ETGVTQSPTHLIKTRGQQVTLRCSSQSGHNTVSWYQQALGQGPQFIFQYYREEENGRGNFPPRFSGLQFPNYSSELNVNALELDDSALYLCASSWGGLGQETQYFGPGTRLLVL.